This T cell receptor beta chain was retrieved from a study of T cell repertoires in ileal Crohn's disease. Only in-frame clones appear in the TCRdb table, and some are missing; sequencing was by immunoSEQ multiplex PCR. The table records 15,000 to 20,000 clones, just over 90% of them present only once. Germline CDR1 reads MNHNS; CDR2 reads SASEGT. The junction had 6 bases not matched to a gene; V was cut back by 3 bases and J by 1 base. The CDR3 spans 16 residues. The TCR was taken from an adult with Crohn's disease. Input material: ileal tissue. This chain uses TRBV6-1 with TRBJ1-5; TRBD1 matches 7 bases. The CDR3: CASSDWRGLSNQPQHF. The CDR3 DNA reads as TGTGCCAGCAGTGATTGGAGGGGGCTGAGCAATCAGCCCCAGCATTTT.